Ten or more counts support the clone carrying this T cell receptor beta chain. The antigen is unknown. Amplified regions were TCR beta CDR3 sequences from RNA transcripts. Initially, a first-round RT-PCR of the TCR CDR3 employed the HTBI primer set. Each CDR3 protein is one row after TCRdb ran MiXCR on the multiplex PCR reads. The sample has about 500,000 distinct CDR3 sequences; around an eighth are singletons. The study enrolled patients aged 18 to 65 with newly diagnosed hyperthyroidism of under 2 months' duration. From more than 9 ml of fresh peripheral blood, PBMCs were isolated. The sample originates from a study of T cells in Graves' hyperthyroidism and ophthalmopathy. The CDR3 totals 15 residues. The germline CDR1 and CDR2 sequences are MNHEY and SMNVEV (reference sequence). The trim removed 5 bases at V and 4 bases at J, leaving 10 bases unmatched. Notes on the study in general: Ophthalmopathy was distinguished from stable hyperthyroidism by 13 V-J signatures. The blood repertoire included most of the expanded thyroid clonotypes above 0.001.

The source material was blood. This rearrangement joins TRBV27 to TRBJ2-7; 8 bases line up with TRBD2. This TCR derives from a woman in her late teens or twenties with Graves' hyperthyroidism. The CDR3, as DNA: TGTGCCAGCAGTCCCGAAGGGGCGGGAGGTTACGAGCAGTACTTC. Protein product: CASSPEGAGGYEQYF.